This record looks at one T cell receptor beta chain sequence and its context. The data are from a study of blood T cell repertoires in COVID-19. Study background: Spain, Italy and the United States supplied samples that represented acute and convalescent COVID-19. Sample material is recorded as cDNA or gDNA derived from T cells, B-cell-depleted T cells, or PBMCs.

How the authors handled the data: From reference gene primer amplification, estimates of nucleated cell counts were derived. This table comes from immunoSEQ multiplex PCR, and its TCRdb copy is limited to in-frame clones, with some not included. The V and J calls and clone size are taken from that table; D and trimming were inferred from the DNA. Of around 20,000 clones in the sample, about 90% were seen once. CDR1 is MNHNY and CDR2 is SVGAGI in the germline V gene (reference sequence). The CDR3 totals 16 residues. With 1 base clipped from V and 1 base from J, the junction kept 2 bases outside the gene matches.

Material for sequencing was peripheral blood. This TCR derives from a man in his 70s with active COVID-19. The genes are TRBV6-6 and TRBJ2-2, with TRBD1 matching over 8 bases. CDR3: CASSYYGQGNTGELFF. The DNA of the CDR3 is TGTGCCAGCAGTTACTACGGACAGGGGAACACCGGGGAGCTGTTTTTT.